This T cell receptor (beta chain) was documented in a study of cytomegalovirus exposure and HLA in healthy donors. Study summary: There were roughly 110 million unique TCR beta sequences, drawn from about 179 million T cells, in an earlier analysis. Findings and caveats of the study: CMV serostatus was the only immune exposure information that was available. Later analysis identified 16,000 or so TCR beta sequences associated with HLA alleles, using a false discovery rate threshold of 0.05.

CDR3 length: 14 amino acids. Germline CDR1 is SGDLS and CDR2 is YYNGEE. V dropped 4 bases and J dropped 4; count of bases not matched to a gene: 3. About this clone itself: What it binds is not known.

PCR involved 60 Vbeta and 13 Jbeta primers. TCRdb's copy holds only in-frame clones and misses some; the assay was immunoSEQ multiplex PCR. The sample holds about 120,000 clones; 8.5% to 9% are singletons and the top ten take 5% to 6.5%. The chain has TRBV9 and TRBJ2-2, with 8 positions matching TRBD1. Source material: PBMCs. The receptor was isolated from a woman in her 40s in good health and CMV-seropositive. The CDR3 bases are TGTGCCAGCAGCTCCGGACAGGGCACCGGGGAGCTGTTTTTT. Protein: CASSSGQGTGELFF. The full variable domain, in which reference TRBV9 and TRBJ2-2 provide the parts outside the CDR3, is DSGVTQTPKHLITATGQRVTLRCSPRSGDLSVYWYQQSLDQGLQFLIQYYNGEERAKGNILERFSAQQFPDLHSELNLSSLELGDSALYFCASSSGQGTGELFFGEGSRLTVL.